Each of the 26 T cell receptor beta chains below was sequenced from the same sample in a study of identical twins. In TCRdb, the 5' RACE reads were re-called with MiXCR into one record per CDR3 protein. The profile shows under 900,000 distinct CDR3 sequences, 15% to 20% of them singletons. The sample was also linked to a second study, of T cells expressing NK-cell markers.

Material: PBMCs. The receptors were gathered from a woman under 30 in good health.

The chain carries TRBV10-3 and TRBJ2-5, with D unresolved. The germline V gene has CDR1 ENHRY and CDR2 SYGVKD. CDR3 length: 11 amino acids. The V gene lost 0 bases and the J gene lost 7 bases, with 3 bases spanning the gap. The CDR3 loop reads CAISESRTQYF. The DNA for the CDR3 is TGTGCCATCAGTGAGTCCCGGACCCAGTACTTC.

This chain connects TRBV15 to TRBJ2-2; the D is unclear. V dropped 5 bases and J dropped 3 bases, with 10 bases sitting between them. The CDR3 is made up of 14 amino acids. Germline V gene sequence: CDR1 LNHNV, CDR2 YYDKDF (reference sequence). DNA for the CDR3: TGTGCCACCAGCTATCGGCTGGACACCGGGGAGCTGTTTTTT. This translates into CATSYRLDTGELFF.

V and J are TRBV29-1 and TRBJ2-7, with 7 bases matching TRBD1. The CDR3 length is 12 residues. Germline values: CDR1 SQVTM, CDR2 ANQGSEA. V lost 5 bases to trimming and J lost 6 bases; unmatched junction nucleotides: 7. CDR3 sequence: CSVWTGGVEQYF. The CDR3 DNA is TGCAGCGTTTGGACAGGTGGGGTCGAGCAGTACTTC.

The V and J genes are TRBV19 and TRBJ2-7; 7 bases agree with TRBD1. The germline gives CDR1 LNHDA, CDR2 SQIVND (reference sequence). With 0 bases clipped from V and 5 bases from J, the junction kept 7 bases outside the gene matches. The CDR3 is made up of 15 amino acids. The CDR3 region is CASSIDPTGEHEQYF. Written as DNA, the CDR3 is TGTGCCAGTAGTATAGATCCAACAGGGGAGCACGAGCAGTACTTC.

The chain is built from TRBV7-2 and TRBJ2-5; 8 positions agree with TRBD1. J was trimmed by 5 bases and V by 6 bases; bases with no gene match: 8. Germline V gives CDR1 SGHTA, CDR2 FQGNSA. The CDR3 consists of 14 residues. CDR3 nucleotides: TGTGCCAGCAGTCTCGGACAGGGTCTCGAGACCCAGTACTTC. Translation: CASSLGQGLETQYF.

This clonotype was picked up a small number of times. J is TRBJ2-1 and V is TRBV5-6; 9 bases match TRBD2. The junction had 6 bases not matched to a gene; V was cut back by 1 base and J by 4 bases. CDR3 length equals 16 residues. Germline CDR1 and CDR2: SGHDT and YYEEEE. In nucleotides, the CDR3 is TGTGCCAGCAGCTTGATCGCTAGCGGGGTTTACAATGAGCAGTTCTTC. It yields the protein CASSLIASGVYNEQFF.

A note on this clonotype: An end of the junction does not agree with germline; a read error may underlie this. The chain employs TRBV29-1 and TRBJ2-2; TRBD2 matches at 7 bases. CDR3 size: 14 residues. Germline values: CDR1 SQVTM, CDR2 ANQGSEA. Here the CDR3 reads CSAPTSSNTGELLF. The CDR3 region has the DNA TGCAGCGCTCCGACTAGCTCGAACACCGGGGAGCTGCTTTTT.

CDR3 in amino acids: CASSPRTGDHEQYF. CDR3 sequence (DNA): TGTGCCAGCTCACCACGGACAGGGGACCACGAGCAGTACTTC. J is TRBJ2-7 and V is TRBV18; TRBD1 agrees at 9 bases. V lost 1 base, J lost 5 bases, and 3 bases stayed unmatched. This CDR3 comprises 14 residues. Germline V lookup: CDR1 KGHSH, CDR2 LQKENI.

This clonotype was seen more than once but under ten times. V usage is TRBV19 and J usage is TRBJ2-1; a weak D match, TRBD2 (6 bases). The CDR3 spans 15 residues. The germline V gene encodes CDR1 LNHDA and CDR2 SQIVND (reference sequence). V was pared by 5 bases and J by 5 bases, with 16 bases between. The chain's CDR3 is CASSPHGGPHNEQFF. The DNA of the CDR3 is TGTGCCAGTAGTCCTCACGGAGGGCCCCACAATGAGCAGTTCTTC.

This clonotype was counted only a few times. The rearrangement joins TRBV6-5 to TRBJ2-5; D tentatively fits TRBD1 or TRBD2 (7 bases each). The germline CDR1 and CDR2 sequences are MNHEY and SVGAGI. V lost 2 bases and J lost 6, with 13 bases in between. The CDR3 length is 14 residues. The CDR3 is CASSYSQGGKTQYF. The CDR3 coding sequence is TGTGCCAGCAGTTACAGTCAGGGGGGGAAGACCCAGTACTTC.

The rearrangement joins TRBV10-3 to TRBJ2-1; D call uncertain. This CDR3 contains 12 residues. V was cut by 11 bases and J by 8 bases, with 16 bases left in between. The germline V gene encodes CDR1 ENHRY and CDR2 SYGVKD. CDR3 amino acids: CAVQDRADEQFF. DNA for the CDR3: TGTGCCGTCCAGGACCGGGCGGATGAGCAGTTCTTC.

The J gene is TRBJ2-1, the V gene TRBV6-1, with 11 bases fitting TRBD2. The J segment lost 9 bases and the V segment lost 4 bases, leaving 11 bases of the junction unmatched. CDR3 length equals 16 residues. Germline V gives CDR1 MNHNS, CDR2 SASEGT. The CDR3 is CASSVAGGAQVGEQFF. The CDR3, as DNA: TGTGCCAGCAGTGTAGCGGGGGGGGCTCAAGTGGGTGAGCAGTTCTTC.

In its sample, this clonotype was seen a few times. The genes are TRBV7-9 and TRBJ2-1, with 7 bases matching TRBD2. Germline V lookup: CDR1 SEHNR, CDR2 FQNEAQ (reference sequence). V was pared by 2 bases and J by 7 bases, with 2 bases of the junction left unmatched. CDR3 length: 13 residues. The CDR3 reads CASSLMGGNEQFF. The CDR3 DNA reads as TGTGCCAGCAGCTTAATGGGGGGGAATGAGCAGTTCTTC.

This clonotype was picked up a small number of times. The V gene is TRBV10-3, the J gene TRBJ2-3, with 11 bases aligning to TRBD2. The V and J ends lost 6 bases and 0 bases, in that order; junction bases with no gene match: 8. The germline V gene encodes CDR1 ENHRY and CDR2 SYGVKD. The length of the CDR3 is 17 residues. CDR3 coding DNA: TGTGCCATCAGCCTAACTAGCGGGGGCCCCAGCACAGATACGCAGTATTTT. This sequence encodes CAISLTSGGPSTDTQYF.

This clonotype was observed many times. J is TRBJ2-3 and V is TRBV7-2; no definite D call. V lost 1 base to trimming and J lost 5 bases, with 4 bases between them. CDR3 length equals 12 residues. Germline V CDR1 and CDR2: SGHTA, FQGNSA. The chain's CDR3 is CASSLGLDTQYF. The CDR3 DNA sequence: TGTGCCAGCAGCTTAGGTCTAGATACGCAGTATTTT.

V and J are TRBV21-1 and TRBJ2-7; the D call in the table, TRBD2, was not verified against the DNA. TRBV21-1 is reported as a pseudogene. The CDR3 covers 16 residues. The CDR3 loop is CASSPKGRLEAYEQYF. The CDR3 region has the DNA TGTGCCAGCAGCCCAAAGGGCCGGTTGGAAGCCTACGAGCAGTACTTC.

This clonotype was detected only a few times. The chain is built from TRBV5-1 and TRBJ2-3, with D hard to call. Germline V gives CDR1 SGHRS, CDR2 YFSETQ. The CDR3 has 12 amino acids. The germline V and J ends were trimmed by 0 bases and 8 bases, with 7 bases remaining between them. CDR3 residues: CASSLESRTQYF. In nucleotides, the CDR3 is TGCGCCAGCAGCTTGGAGTCCCGTACGCAGTATTTT. Together with reference TRBV5-1 and TRBJ2-3, the CDR3 gives the full variable domain: KAGVTQTPRYLIKTRGQQVTLSCSPISGHRSVSWYQQTPGQGLQFLFEYFSETQRNKGNFPGRFSGRQFSNSRSEMNVSTLELGDSALYLCASSLESRTQYFGPGTRLTVL.

This clonotype occurred a few times. The DNA of the CDR3 is TGCAGTGCTAGAGAATACAGGACGGCACAAGAGACCCAGTACTTC. This gives the protein CSAREYRTAQETQYF. The rearrangement joins TRBV20-1 to TRBJ2-5; TRBD1 is a possible D gene (5 bases). V lost 0 bases to trimming and J lost 2 bases, with 13 bases between them. CDR3 length: 15 residues. Germline lookup yields CDR1 DFQATT and CDR2 SNEGSKA (reference sequence).

This chain connects TRBV3-1 to TRBJ2-7; D gene uncertain. The CDR3 sequence is 15 residues long. Germline V gene data show CDR1 as LGHDT and CDR2 as YNNKEL (reference sequence). Between the trimmed V and J ends, which lost 0 bases and 2 bases, there was a span of 11 bases. CDR3 nucleotide sequence: TGTGCCAGCAGCCAAGAGGGTGTCAGAACCTACGAGCAGTACTTC. It specifies CASSQEGVRTYEQYF.

The chain carries TRBV15 and TRBJ2-7; 8 nucleotides agree with TRBD1. Germline trimming cut 5 bases from V and 5 bases from J; bases unmatched to any gene: 11. Germline V CDR1 and CDR2: LNHNV, YYDKDF (reference sequence). The CDR3 has 15 residues. In DNA, the CDR3 is TGTGCCACCAGCCGGACAGGGCCGAAGAGGGACGAGCAGTACTTC. It specifies CATSRTGPKRDEQYF.

The chain joins TRBV19 to TRBJ2-7; D may match TRBD1 or TRBD2 (5 bases each). Trimming took off 2 bases at V and 0 bases at J, with 8 bases between the two ends. Germline values: CDR1 LNHDA, CDR2 SQIVND (reference sequence). The CDR3 length is 14 residues. CDR3 protein: CASSITGRSYEQYF. CDR3 nucleotides: TGTGCCAGTAGTATAACGGGACGCTCCTACGAGCAGTACTTC.

This clonotype occurred a few times. The chain carries TRBV18 and TRBJ2-7; TRBD1 is a possible D gene (5 bases). CDR1 and CDR2 from the germline V gene are KGHSH and LQKENI. V was pared by 8 bases and J by 5 bases, with 16 bases between. This CDR3 has 13 amino acids. As DNA, the CDR3 is TGTGCCAGCACATTTGGACAAAACCACGAGCAGTACTTC. Encoded protein: CASTFGQNHEQYF. Drawing the rest from reference TRBV18 and TRBJ2-7, the complete variable domain is NAGVMQNPRHLVRRRGQEARLRCSPMKGHSHVYWYRQLPEEGLKFMVYLQKENIIDESGMPKERFSAEFPKEGPSILRIQQVVRGDSAAYFCASTFGQNHEQYFGPGTRLTVT.

This clonotype was detected only a few times. V usage is TRBV5-6 and J usage is TRBJ2-1; D is perhaps TRBD1 (5 bases). Between the trimmed V and J ends, which lost 7 bases and 6 bases, there was a span of 11 bases. This CDR3 is 12 amino acids long. Per germline, CDR1 SGHDT and CDR2 YYEEEE. The CDR3 bases are TGTGCCAGCTTCCAGGGAATCAATGAGCAGTTCTTC. This codes for CASFQGINEQFF.

J is TRBJ2-7 and V is TRBV4-2, with 15 bases that match TRBD2. Trimming took 2 bases from V and 5 from J; bases not matched to a gene: 4. This CDR3 contains 16 residues. Per the germline V gene, CDR1 is LGHNA and CDR2 is YNFKEQ. Here the CDR3 reads CASSQPGLAGGNEQYF. The CDR3, as DNA: TGTGCCAGCAGCCAACCGGGACTAGCGGGAGGTAACGAGCAGTACTTC.

A few counts support this clonotype. The rearrangement links TRBV10-2 to TRBJ1-4; weak D call: TRBD1 (6 bases). The length of the CDR3 is 16 residues. Germline V gives CDR1 WSHSY, CDR2 SAAADI. V lost 8 bases to trimming and J lost 5 bases, with 21 bases between them. CDR3 protein: CASSPRGALWNEKLFF. DNA of the CDR3: TGCGCCAGCTCGCCTAGGGGGGCTCTTTGGAATGAAAAACTGTTTTTT.

The chain combines TRBV5-6 with TRBJ2-4; 7 bases are a match to TRBD2. V shed 4 bases and J 10 bases; nucleotides not matched to a gene: 2. The CDR3 extends over 11 amino acids. Per the germline V gene, CDR1 is SGHDT and CDR2 is YYEEEE. CDR3 coding DNA: TGTGCCAGCAGCGAGGGAGGGATTCAGTACTTC. This gives the protein CASSEGGIQYF.